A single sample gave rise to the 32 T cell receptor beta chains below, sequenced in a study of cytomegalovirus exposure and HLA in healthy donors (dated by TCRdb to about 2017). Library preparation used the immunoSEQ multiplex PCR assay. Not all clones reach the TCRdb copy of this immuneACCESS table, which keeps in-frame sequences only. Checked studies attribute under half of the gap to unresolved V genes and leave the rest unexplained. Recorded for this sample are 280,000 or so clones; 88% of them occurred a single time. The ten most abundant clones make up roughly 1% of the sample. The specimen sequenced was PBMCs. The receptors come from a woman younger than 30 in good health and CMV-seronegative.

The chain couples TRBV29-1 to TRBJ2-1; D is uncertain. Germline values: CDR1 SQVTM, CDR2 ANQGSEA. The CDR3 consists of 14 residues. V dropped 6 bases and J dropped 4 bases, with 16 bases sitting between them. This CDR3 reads CSVPPAEPYNEQFF. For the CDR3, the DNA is TGCAGCGTCCCCCCGGCGGAGCCTTACAATGAGCAGTTCTTC.

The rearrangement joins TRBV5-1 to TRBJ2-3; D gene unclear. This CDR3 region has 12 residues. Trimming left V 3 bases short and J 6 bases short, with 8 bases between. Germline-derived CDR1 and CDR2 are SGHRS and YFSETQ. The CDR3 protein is CASSSVMDTQYF. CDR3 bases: TGCGCCAGCAGCTCTGTAATGGATACGCAGTATTTT.

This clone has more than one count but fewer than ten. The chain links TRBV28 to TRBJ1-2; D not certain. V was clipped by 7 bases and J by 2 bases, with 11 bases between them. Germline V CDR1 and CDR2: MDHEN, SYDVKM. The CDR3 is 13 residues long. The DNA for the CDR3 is TGTGCCAGCAATGGGGAGGGCAACTATGGCTACACCTTC. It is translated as CASNGEGNYGYTF.

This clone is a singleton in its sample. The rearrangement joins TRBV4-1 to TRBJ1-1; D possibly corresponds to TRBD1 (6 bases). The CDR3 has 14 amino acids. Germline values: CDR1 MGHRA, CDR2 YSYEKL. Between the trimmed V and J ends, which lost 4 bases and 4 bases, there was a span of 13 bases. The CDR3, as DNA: TGCGCCAGCAGCCGGGGGGGGGCAGGCACTGAAGCTTTCTTT. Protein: CASSRGGAGTEAFF.

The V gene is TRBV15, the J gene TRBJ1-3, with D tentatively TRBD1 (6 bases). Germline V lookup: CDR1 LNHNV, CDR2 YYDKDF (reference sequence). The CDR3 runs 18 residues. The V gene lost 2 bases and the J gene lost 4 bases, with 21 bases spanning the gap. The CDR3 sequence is CATSRFGGASQDGNTIYF. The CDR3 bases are TGTGCCACCAGCAGATTCGGGGGGGCCTCTCAGGACGGAAACACCATATATTTT.

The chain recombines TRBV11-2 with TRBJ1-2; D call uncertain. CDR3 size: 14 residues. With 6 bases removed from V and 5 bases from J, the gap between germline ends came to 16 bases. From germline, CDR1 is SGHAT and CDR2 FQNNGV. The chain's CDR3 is CASSQEIVRYGYTF. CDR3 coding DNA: TGTGCCAGCAGTCAAGAAATTGTCCGGTATGGCTACACCTTC. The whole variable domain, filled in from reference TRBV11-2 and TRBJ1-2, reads EAGVAQSPRYKIIEKRQSVAFWCNPISGHATLYWYQQILGQGPKLLIQFQNNGVVDDSQLPKDRFSAERLKGVDSTLKIQPAKLEDSAVYLCASSQEIVRYGYTFGSGTRLTVV.

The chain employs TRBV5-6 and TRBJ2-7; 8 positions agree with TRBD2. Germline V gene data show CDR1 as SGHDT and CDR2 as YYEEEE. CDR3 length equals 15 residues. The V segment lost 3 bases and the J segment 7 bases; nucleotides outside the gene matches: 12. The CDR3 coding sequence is TGTGCCAGCAGCTCCCCGGGACTAGACAATCATGAGCAGTACTTC. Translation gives CASSSPGLDNHEQYF.

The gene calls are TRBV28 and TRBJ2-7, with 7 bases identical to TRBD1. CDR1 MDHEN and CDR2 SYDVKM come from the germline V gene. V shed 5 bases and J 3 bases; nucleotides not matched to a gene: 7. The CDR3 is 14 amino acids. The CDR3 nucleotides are TGTGCCAGCAGTCGACCCGGGACAGTCTACGAGCAGTACTTC. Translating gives CASSRPGTVYEQYF. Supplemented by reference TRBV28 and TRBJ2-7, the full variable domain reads DVKVTQSSRYLVKRTGEKVFLECVQDMDHENMFWYRQDPGLGLRLIYFSYDVKMKEKGDIPEGYSVSREKKERFSLILESASTNQTSMYLCASSRPGTVYEQYFGPGTRLTVT.

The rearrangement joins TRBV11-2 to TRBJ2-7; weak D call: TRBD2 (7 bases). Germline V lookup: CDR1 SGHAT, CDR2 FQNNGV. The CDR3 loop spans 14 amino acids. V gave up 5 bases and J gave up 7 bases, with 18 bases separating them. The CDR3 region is CASSPVGGLGEQYF. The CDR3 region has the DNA TGTGCCAGCAGCCCCGTCGGGGGGCTGGGGGAGCAGTACTTC.

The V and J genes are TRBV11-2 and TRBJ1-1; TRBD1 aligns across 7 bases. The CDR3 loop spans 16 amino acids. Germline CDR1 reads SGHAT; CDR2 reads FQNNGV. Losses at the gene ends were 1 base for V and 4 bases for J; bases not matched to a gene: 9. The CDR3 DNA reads TGTGCCAGCAGCTTAGGCCGAACAGGGGTTAGCACTGAAGCTTTCTTT. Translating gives CASSLGRTGVSTEAFF.

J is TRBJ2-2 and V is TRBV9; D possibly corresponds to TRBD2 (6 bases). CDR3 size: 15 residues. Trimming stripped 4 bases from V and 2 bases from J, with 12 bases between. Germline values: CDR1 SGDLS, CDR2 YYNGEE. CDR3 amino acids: CASSLGTLNTGELFF. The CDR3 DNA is TGTGCCAGCAGCTTAGGGACTTTAAACACCGGGGAGCTGTTTTTT.

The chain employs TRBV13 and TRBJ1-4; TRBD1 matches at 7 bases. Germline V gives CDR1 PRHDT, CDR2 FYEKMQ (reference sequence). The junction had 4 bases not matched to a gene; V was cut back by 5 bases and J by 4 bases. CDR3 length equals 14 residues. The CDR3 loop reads CASSPGQNNEKLFF. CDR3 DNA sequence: TGTGCCAGCAGCCCGGGACAGAATAATGAAAAACTGTTTTTT. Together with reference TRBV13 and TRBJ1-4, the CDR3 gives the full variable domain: AAGVIQSPRHLIKEKRETATLKCYPIPRHDTVYWYQQGPGQDPQFLISFYEKMQSDKGSIPDRFSAQQFSDYHSELNMSSLELGDSALYFCASSPGQNNEKLFFGSGTQLSVL.

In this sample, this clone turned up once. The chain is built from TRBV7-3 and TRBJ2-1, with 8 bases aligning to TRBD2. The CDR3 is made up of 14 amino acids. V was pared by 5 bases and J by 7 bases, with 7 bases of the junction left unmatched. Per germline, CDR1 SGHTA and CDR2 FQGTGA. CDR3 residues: CASSTSGPGNEQFF. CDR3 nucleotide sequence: TGTGCCAGCAGCACTAGCGGCCCGGGAAATGAGCAGTTCTTC.

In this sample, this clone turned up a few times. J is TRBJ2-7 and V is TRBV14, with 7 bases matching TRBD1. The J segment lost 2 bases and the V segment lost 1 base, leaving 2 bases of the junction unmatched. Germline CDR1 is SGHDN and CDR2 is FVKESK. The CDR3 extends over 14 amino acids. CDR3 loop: CASSQGTGPYEQYF. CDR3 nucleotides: TGTGCCAGCAGCCAAGGGACAGGACCCTACGAGCAGTACTTC.

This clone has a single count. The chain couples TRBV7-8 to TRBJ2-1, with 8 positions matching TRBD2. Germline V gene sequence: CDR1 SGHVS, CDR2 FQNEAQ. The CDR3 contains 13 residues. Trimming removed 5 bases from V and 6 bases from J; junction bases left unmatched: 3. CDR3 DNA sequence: TGTGCCAGCAGCGGGGGACTAGGCAATGAGCAGTTCTTC. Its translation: CASSGGLGNEQFF. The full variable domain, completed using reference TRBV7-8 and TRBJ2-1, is GAGVSQSPRYKVAKRGQDVALRCDPISGHVSLFWYQQALGQGPEFLTYFQNEAQLDKSGLPSDRFFAERPEGSVSTLKIQRTQQEDSAVYLCASSGGLGNEQFFGPGTRLTVL.

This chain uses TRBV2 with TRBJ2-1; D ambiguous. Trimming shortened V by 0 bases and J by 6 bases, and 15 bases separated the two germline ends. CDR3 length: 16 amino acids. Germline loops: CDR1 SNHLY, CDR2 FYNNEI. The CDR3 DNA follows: TGTGCCAGCAGTGAAGCGCGCGGAATTAGAGCCAATGAGCAGTTCTTC. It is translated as CASSEARGIRANEQFF.

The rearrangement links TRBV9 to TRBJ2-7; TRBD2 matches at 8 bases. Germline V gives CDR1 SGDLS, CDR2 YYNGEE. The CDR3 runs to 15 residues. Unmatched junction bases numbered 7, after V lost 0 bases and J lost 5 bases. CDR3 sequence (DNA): TGTGCCAGCAGCGTAGATGGGACTAGACACCACGAGCAGTACTTC. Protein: CASSVDGTRHHEQYF.

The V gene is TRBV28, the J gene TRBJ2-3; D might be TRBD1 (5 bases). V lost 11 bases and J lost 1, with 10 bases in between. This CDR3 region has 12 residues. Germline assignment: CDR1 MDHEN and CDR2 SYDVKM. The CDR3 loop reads CAAGRGTDTQYF. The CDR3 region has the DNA TGTGCCGCAGGGCGAGGCACAGATACGCAGTATTTT.

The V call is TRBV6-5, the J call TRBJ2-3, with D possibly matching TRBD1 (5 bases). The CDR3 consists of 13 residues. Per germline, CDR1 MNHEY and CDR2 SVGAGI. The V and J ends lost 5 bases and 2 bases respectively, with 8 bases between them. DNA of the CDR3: TGTGCCAGCAGTGACAGTTACACAGATACGCAGTATTTT. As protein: CASSDSYTDTQYF.

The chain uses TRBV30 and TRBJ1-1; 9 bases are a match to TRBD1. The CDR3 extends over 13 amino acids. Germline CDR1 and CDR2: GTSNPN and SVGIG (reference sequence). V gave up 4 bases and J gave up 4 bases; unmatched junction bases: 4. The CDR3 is CAWKTGGATEAFF. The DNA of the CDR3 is TGTGCCTGGAAGACAGGGGGTGCCACTGAAGCTTTCTTT.

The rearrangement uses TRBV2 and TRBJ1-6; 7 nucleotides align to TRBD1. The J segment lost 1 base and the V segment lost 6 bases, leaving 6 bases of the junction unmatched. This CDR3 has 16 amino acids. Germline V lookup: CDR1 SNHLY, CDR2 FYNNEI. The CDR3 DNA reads TGTGCCAGCAGCCAACCGGGACAGTCCTATAATTCACCCCTCCACTTT. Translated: CASSQPGQSYNSPLHF.

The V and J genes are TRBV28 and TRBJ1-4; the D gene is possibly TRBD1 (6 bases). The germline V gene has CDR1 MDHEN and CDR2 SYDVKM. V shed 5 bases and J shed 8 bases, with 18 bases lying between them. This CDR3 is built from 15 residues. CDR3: CASSPHQQGSEKLFF. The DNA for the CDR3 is TGTGCCAGCAGTCCTCACCAACAGGGTTCCGAAAAACTGTTTTTT.

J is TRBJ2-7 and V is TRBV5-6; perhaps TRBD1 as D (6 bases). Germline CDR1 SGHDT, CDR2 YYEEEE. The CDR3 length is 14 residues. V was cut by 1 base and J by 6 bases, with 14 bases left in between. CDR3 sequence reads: CASSLQGPPSEQYF. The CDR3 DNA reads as TGTGCCAGCAGCTTGCAGGGGCCTCCCTCCGAGCAGTACTTC.

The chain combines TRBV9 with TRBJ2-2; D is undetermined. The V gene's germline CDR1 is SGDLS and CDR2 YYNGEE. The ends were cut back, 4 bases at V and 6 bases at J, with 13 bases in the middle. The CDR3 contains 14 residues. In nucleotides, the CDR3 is TGTGCCAGCAGCCCACATTTCGAGGCCGGGGAGCTGTTTTTT. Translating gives CASSPHFEAGELFF. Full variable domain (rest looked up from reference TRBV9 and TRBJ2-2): DSGVTQTPKHLITATGQRVTLRCSPRSGDLSVYWYQQSLDQGLQFLIQYYNGEERAKGNILERFSAQQFPDLHSELNLSSLELGDSALYFCASSPHFEAGELFFGEGSRLTVL.

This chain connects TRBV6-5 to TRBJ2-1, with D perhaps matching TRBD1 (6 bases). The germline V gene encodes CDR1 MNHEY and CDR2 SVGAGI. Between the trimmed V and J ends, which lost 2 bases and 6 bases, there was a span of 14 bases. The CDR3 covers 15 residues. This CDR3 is CASSYRQEAANEQFF. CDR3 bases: TGTGCCAGCAGTTACAGACAGGAGGCGGCCAATGAGCAGTTCTTC.

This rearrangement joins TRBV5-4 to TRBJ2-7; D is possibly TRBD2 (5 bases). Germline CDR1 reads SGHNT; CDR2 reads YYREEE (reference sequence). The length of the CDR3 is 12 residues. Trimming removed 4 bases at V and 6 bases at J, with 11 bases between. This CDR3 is CASSGGLGEQYF. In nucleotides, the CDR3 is TGTGCCAGCAGCGGAGGCCTGGGCGAGCAGTACTTC. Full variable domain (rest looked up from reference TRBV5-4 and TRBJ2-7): ETGVTQSPTHLIKTRGQQVTLRCSSQSGHNTVSWYQQALGQGPQFIFQYYREEENGRGNFPPRFSGLQFPNYSSELNVNALELDDSALYLCASSGGLGEQYFGPGTRLTVT.

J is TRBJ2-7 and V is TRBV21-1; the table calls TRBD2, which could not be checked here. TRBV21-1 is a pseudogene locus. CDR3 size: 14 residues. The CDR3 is CARMDWDSAYEQYF. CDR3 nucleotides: TGTGCCAGGATGGACTGGGACTCAGCCTACGAGCAGTACTTC.

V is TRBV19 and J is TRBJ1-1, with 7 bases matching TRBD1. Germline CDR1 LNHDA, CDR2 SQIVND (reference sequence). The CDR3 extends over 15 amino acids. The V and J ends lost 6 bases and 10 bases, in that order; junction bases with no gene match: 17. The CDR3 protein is CASSPRQGIFEGAFF. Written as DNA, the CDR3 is TGTGCCAGTAGCCCAAGACAGGGCATCTTTGAGGGAGCTTTCTTT. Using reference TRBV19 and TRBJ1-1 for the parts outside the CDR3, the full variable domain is DGGITQSPKYLFRKEGQNVTLSCEQNLNHDAMYWYRQDPGQGLRLIYYSQIVNDFQKGDIAEGYSVSREKKESFPLTVTSAQKNPTAFYLCASSPRQGIFEGAFFGQGTRLTVV.

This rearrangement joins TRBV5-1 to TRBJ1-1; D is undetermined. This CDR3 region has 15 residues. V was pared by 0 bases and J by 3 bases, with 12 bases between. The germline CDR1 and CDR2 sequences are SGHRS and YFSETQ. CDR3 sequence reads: CASSLGGNSDTEAFF. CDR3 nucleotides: TGCGCCAGCAGCTTGGGAGGGAACTCGGACACTGAAGCTTTCTTT.

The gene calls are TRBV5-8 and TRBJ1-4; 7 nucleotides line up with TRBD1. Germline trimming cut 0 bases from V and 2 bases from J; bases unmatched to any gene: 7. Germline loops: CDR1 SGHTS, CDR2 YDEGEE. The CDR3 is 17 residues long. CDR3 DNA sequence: TGTGCCAGCAGCTTGGGTGACAGGGCGGGCACTAATGAAAAACTGTTTTTT. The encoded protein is CASSLGDRAGTNEKLFF.

CDR3 residues: CASKGDSRSTEAFF. In DNA, the CDR3 is TGTGCCAGCAAAGGGGACTCCCGCTCGACTGAAGCTTTCTTT. This chain connects TRBV6-6 to TRBJ1-1, with a weak D call TRBD1 (5 bases). V was shortened by 7 bases and J by 5 bases, with 17 bases between the two germline ends. Germline V gene sequence: CDR1 MNHNY, CDR2 SVGAGI (reference sequence). The CDR3 covers 14 residues.

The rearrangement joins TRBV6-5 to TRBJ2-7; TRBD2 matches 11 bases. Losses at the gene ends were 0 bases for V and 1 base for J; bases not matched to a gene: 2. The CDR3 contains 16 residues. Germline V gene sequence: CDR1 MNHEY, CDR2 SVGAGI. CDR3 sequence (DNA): TGTGCCAGCAGTTACTCACTAGCGGGAGCGTCCTACGAGCAGTACTTC. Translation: CASSYSLAGASYEQYF.